This T cell receptor beta chain came from a study of blood T cell repertoires in COVID-19. Study-wide context: PBMCs, B-cell-depleted T cells, or T cells were the source of the cDNA or gDNA that made up the material.

Everyone who took part was 18 to 89 years old, and they came from roughly 25 US areas. Participants reported their clinical history, and cohort assignment relied on those reports. V was clipped by 4 bases and J by 8 bases; unmatched bases: 5. In germline, CDR1 is LGHDT, CDR2 YNNKEL (reference sequence). This CDR3 comprises 14 residues. Original analysis: Amplification of reference gene primers provided the estimated nucleated cell counts. The table came from immunoSEQ multiplex PCR; TCRdb's copy has only in-frame clones and leaves some out. V, J and clone size were drawn from that table, and D and trimming were deduced from the DNA. The table records fewer than 500,000 clones, 70% to 90% of them present only once.

The source of this sequence is a woman aged 25-40 years with acute COVID-19. V usage is TRBV3-1 (or the pseudogene TRBV3-2) and J usage is TRBJ1-6; 7 bases map to TRBD1. The source material was PBMCs or T cells enriched from blood (not recorded which). CDR3 in amino acids: CASSLGRGYSPLHF. The CDR3 region has the DNA TGTGCCAGCAGCCTTGGCAGGGGGTATTCACCCCTCCACTTT.